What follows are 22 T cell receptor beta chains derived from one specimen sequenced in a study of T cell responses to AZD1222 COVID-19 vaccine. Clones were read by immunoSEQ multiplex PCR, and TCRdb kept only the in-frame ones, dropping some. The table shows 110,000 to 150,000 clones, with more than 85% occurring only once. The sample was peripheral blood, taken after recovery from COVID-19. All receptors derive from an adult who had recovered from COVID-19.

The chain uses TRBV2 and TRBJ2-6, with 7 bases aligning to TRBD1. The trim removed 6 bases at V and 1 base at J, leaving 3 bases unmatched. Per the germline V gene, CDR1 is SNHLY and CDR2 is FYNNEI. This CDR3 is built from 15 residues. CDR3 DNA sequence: TGTGCCAGCAGGTTGACAGGGTCTGGGGCCAACGTCCTGACTTTC. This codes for CASRLTGSGANVLTF.

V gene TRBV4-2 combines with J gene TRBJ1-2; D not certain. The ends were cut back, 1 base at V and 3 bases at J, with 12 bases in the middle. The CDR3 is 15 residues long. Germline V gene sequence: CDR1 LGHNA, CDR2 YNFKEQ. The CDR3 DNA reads TGTGCCAGCAGCCAAGTTGGCAGTACCGACTATGGCTACACCTTC. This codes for CASSQVGSTDYGYTF.

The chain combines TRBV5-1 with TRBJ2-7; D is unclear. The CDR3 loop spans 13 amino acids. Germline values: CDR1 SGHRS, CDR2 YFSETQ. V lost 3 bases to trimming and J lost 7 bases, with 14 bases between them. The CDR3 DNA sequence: TGCGCCAGCAGCTCGACTGCCACCCCGGAGCAGTACTTC. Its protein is CASSSTATPEQYF.

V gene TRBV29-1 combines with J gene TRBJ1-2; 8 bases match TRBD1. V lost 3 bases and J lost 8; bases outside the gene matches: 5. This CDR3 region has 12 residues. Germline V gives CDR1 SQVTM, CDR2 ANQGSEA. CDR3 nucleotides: TGCAGCGTTGACAGGGGGCGCGGGGGCTACACCTTC. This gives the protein CSVDRGRGGYTF. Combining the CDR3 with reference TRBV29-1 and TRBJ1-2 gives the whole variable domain SAVISQKPSRDICQRGTSLTIQCQVDSQVTMMFWYRQQPGQSLTLIATANQGSEATYESGFVIDKFPISRPNLTFSTLTVSNMSPEDSSIYLCSVDRGRGGYTFGSGTRLTVV.

As DNA, the CDR3 is TGTGCCAGCAGCTCAACAGGGAGCGGGTATTTACTGTTTTTT. It is translated as CASSSTGSGYLLFF. The gene calls are TRBV28 and TRBJ1-4, with a weak D call TRBD1 (6 bases). The CDR3 spans 14 residues. Germline lookup yields CDR1 MDHEN and CDR2 SYDVKM. V lost 6 bases, J lost 13 bases, and 21 bases lay in between.

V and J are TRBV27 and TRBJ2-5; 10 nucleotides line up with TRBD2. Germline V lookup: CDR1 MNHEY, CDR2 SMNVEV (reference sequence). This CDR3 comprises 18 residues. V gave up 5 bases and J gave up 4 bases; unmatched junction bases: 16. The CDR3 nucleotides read TGTGCCAGCAGTCCCTCCTTTCTAGCGGGAGCCCCTCCAGAGACCCAGTACTTC. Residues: CASSPSFLAGAPPETQYF.

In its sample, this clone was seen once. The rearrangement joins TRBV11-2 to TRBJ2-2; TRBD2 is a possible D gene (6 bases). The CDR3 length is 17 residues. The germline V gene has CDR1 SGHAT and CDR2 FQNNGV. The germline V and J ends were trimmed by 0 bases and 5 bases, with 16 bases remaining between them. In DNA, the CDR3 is TGTGCCAGCAGCTTAGATGCCACTAGCCAATTTACCGGGGAGCTGTTTTTT. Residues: CASSLDATSQFTGELFF.

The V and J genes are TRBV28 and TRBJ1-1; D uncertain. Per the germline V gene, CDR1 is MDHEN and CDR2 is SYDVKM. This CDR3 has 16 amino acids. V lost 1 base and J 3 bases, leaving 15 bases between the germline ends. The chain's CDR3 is CASSLYDEGRDTEAFF. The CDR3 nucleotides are TGTGCCAGCAGTTTATATGATGAGGGAAGGGACACTGAAGCTTTCTTT.

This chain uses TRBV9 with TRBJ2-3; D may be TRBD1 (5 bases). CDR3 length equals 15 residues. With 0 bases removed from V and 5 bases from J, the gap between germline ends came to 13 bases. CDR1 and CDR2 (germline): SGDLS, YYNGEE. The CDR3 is CASSVAGDRGDTQYF. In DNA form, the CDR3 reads TGTGCCAGCAGCGTAGCTGGAGACAGAGGAGATACGCAGTATTTT.

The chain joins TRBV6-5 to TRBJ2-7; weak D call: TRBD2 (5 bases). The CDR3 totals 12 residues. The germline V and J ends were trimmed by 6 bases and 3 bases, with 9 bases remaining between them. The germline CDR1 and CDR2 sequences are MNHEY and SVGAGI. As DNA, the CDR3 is TGTGCCAGCAGCGGGAATGTCTACGAGCAGTACTTC. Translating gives CASSGNVYEQYF.

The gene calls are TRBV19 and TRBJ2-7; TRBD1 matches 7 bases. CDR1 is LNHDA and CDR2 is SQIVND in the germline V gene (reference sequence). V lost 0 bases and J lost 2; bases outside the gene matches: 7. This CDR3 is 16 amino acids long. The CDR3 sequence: CASSIDLQGWTYEQYF. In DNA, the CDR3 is TGTGCCAGTAGTATAGATCTACAGGGGTGGACCTACGAGCAGTACTTC.

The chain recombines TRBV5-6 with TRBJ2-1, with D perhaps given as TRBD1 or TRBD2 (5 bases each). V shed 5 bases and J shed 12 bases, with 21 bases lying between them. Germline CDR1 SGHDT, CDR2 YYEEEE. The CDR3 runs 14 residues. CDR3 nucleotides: TGTGCCAGCAGTAACGCCCGAGGGGCTAGTCGGCAGTTCTTC. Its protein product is CASSNARGASRQFF.

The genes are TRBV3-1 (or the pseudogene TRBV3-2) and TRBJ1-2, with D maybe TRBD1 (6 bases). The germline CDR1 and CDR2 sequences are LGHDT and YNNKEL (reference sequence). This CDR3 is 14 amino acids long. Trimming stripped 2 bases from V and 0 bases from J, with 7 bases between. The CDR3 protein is CASSQRTANYGYTF. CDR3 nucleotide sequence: TGTGCCAGCAGCCAACGGACAGCTAACTATGGCTACACCTTC.

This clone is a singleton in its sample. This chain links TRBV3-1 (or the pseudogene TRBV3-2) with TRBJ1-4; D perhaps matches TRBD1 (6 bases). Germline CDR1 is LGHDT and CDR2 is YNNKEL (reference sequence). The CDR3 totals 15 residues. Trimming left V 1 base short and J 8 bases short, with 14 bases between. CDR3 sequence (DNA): TGTGCCAGCAGCCAAGGCACAGGGAATTCGGAAAAACTGTTTTTT. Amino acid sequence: CASSQGTGNSEKLFF.

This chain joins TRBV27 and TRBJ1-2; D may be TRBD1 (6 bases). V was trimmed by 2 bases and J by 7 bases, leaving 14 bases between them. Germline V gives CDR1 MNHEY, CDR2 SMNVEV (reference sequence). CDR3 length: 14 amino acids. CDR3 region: CASSLVPVGGGYTF. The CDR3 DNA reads TGTGCCAGCAGTTTAGTCCCCGTAGGGGGTGGCTACACCTTC.

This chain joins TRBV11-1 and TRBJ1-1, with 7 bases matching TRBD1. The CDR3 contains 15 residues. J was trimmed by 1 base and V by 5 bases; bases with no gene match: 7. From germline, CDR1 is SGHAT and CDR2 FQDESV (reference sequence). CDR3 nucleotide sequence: TGTGCCAGCAGCCCTACGACAGGGAGGAACACTGAAGCTTTCTTT. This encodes CASSPTTGRNTEAFF.

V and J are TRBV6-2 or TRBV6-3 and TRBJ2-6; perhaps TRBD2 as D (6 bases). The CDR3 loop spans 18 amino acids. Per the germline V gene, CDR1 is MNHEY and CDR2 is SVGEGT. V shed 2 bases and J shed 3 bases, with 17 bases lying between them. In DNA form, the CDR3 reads TGTGCCAGCAGTTACCCTAGCGCCCTCCGCCGTGGGGCCAACGTCCTGACTTTC. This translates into CASSYPSALRRGANVLTF.

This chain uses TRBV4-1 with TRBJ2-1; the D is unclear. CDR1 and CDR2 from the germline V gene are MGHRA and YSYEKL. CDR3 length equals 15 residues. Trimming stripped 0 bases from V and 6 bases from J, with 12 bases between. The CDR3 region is CASSQERLYFNEQFF. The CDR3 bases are TGCGCCAGCAGCCAAGAGAGACTGTACTTCAATGAGCAGTTCTTC.

The CDR3 sequence is CASSFRPYEQYF. CDR3 DNA: TGTGCCAGCAGTTTTCGGCCATACGAGCAGTACTTC. V usage is TRBV12-3 or TRBV12-4 and J usage is TRBJ2-7; D is unclear. Trimming took off 3 bases at V and 4 bases at J, with 7 bases between the two ends. The length of the CDR3 is 12 residues.

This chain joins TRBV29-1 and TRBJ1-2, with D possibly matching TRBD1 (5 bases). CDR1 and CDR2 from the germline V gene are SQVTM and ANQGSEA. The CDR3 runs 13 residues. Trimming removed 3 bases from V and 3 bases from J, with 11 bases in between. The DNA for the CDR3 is TGCAGCGTTGATGGAGTCAGGGACTATGGCTACACCTTC. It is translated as CSVDGVRDYGYTF.

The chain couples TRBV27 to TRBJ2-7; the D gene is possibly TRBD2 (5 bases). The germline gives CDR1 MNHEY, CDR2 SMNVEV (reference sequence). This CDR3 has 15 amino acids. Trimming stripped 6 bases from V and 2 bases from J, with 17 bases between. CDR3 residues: CASRSSGSLAYEQYF. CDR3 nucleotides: TGTGCCAGCAGATCCTCGGGGTCCTTAGCCTACGAGCAGTACTTC.

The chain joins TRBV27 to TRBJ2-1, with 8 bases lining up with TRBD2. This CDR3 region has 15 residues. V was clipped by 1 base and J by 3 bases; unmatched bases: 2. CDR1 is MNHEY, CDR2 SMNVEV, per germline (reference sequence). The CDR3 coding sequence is TGTGCCAGCAGTTTATTGGGACTAGACTACAATGAGCAGTTCTTC. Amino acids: CASSLLGLDYNEQFF.